This TCR beta chain was retrieved from a study of T cell responses to AZD1222 COVID-19 vaccine. The method was immunoSEQ multiplex PCR; TCRdb's version includes in-frame clones alone and lacks a portion of them. The sample carries roughly 130,000 clones, 91% recorded once. V shed 0 bases and J shed 8 bases, with 17 bases lying between them. This CDR3 is 17 amino acids long. Germline CDR1 is SGHVS and CDR2 is FQNEAQ. Turning to this clone: Its antigen is still unknown.

Whole-study results and caveats: Most donors were white British and more were female, and clonal diversity was possibly underestimated.

The TCR comes from an adult in good health. The chain is built from TRBV7-8 and TRBJ1-6; D uncertain. The sample consisted of peripheral blood, taken on day 0 of AZD1222 vaccination. DNA of the CDR3: TGTGCCAGCAGCTTAGCGCCGCAGGATAGTTCTGATTCACCCCTCCACTTT. This codes for CASSLAPQDSSDSPLHF.